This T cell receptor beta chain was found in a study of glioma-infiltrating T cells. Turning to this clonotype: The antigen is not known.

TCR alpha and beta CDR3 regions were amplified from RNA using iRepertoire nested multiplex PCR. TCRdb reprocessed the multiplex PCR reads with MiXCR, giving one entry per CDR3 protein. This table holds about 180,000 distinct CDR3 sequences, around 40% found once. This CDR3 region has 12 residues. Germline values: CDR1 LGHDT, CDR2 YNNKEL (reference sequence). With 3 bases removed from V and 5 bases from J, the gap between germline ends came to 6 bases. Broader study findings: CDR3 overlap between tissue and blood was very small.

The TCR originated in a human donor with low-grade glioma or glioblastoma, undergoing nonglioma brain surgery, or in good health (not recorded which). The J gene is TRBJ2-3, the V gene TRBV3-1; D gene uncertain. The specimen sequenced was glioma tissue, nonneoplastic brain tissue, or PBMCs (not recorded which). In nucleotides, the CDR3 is TGTGCCAGCAGCCAGTGGGAAGATACGCAGTATTTT. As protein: CASSQWEDTQYF.